This T cell receptor beta chain emerged from a study of metastatic and nonmetastatic thyroid tumors. Study context: Repertoires from blood and tumor or nodule tissue of malignant and benign thyroid patients were compared. Whole-study findings and limits: The study reportedly found significantly higher TCR beta diversity in malignant thyroid tumors than benign nodules, in blood and tumor.

No treatment of any kind had been given to any patient before thyroid surgery. Germline assignment: CDR1 SQVTM and CDR2 ANQGSEA. V shed 4 bases, J shed 2 bases, and the junction held 6 bases outside the gene matches. This CDR3 has 16 amino acids. Per the study methods: Differences in CDR3 between clinicopathological groups were drawn on to build a classifier intended to discriminate distant-metastatic papillary thyroid cancer patients. From the PCR reads, TCRdb re-called clones with MiXCR. The V and J calls come from TCRdb's annotation, not from the publication. The sample lists 15,000 to 20,000 clones, around 13% occurring once. This clone was detected many times. Its antigen remains unknown.

Input material: blood. The clonotype originates from a female donor with papillary thyroid cancer or a benign thyroid nodule (not recorded which). Some clones in this sample may be carry-over from other donors' samples. This chain links TRBV29-1 with TRBJ2-1; 12 bases align to TRBD2. CDR3 amino acids: CSVGLAGVPPYNEQFF. DNA of the CDR3: TGCAGCGTTGGACTAGCGGGAGTTCCACCCTACAATGAGCAGTTCTTC.